The rows below give T cell receptor beta chains drawn from one sample of a study of blood T cell repertoires in COVID-19. Clones were sequenced by immunoSEQ multiplex PCR, and TCRdb holds only the in-frame ones, with some missing. The data contain hundreds of thousands of clones, approximately 86% of them singletons. Sample: peripheral blood. The receptor set was obtained from a human donor in a cohort sampled during active COVID-19. Each CDR3 is given with its conserved first and last residue. The order of the fields is J gene, D gene, V gene, clone size, CDR3 protein, CDR3 DNA. A D gene is named only where the DNA matches it firmly. A clone size is listed for some rows: how often the clone was seen (once, few, many), or a class if it is expanded.

>TRBJ2-2|.|TRBV3-1/TRBV3-2|many
CASRATRGPRAGGELFF
TGTGCCAGCAGAGCAACGCGGGGACCGAGAGCTGGCGGGGAGCTGTTTTTT
>TRBJ1-6|.|TRBV11-3|.
CASSQEYNSPLHF
TGTGCCAGCAGCCAAGAGTATAATTCACCCCTCCACTTT
>TRBJ2-1|.|TRBV3-1/TRBV3-2|.
CASSQDLRSKSYNEQFF
TGTGCCAGCAGCCAAGATTTGCGGAGCAAATCCTACAATGAGCAGTTCTTC
>TRBJ1-4|.|TRBV5-1|.
CASSLGGGTNEKLFF
TGCGCCAGCAGCTTGGGCGGGGGCACTAATGAAAAACTGTTTTTT
>TRBJ1-1|TRBD1|TRBV5-1|.
CASSPTDRGNTEAFF
TGCGCCAGCAGCCCCACCGACAGGGGGAACACTGAAGCTTTCTTT
>TRBJ1-4|.|TRBV2|few
CASSLLRGSNEKLFF
TGTGCCAGCAGTCTTCTTCGGGGGTCTAATGAAAAACTGTTTTTT
>TRBJ2-4|.|TRBV30|.
CAWSVRGKGTKNIQYF
TGTGCCTGGAGTGTAAGGGGAAAGGGGACCAAAAACATTCAGTACTTC
>TRBJ2-3|TRBD2|TRBV24-1|.
CATSGGAGLGTDTQYF
TGTGCCACCAGTGGGGGAGCGGGGTTGGGCACAGATACGCAGTATTTT
>TRBJ2-5|.|TRBV5-4|.
CASSLGPAGGLQETQYF
TGTGCCAGCAGCTTGGGGCCCGCCGGGGGACTCCAAGAGACCCAGTACTTC
>TRBJ2-7|TRBD1|TRBV28|.
CASSLGTGWNEQYF
TGTGCCAGCAGTTTAGGGACAGGGTGGAACGAGCAGTACTTC
>TRBJ2-7|TRBD2|TRBV6-2/TRBV6-3|.
CASSYSSSGRAGYEQYF
TGTGCCAGCAGTTACTCGAGTAGCGGGAGGGCCGGTTACGAGCAGTACTTC
>TRBJ2-1|.|TRBV3-1/TRBV3-2|.
CASSQWGRGNNNEQFF
TGTGCCAGCAGCCAATGGGGTAGGGGAAATAACAATGAGCAGTTCTTC
>TRBJ2-5|.|TRBV6-6|.
CASSLQGGGQTQYF
TGTGCCAGCAGCTTACAGGGGGGGGGACAGACCCAGTACTTC
>TRBJ2-3|.|TRBV7-9|.
CASVDGYSTDTQYF
TGTGCCAGCGTCGACGGGTACAGCACAGATACGCAGTATTTT
>TRBJ1-1|.|TRBV25-1|.
CASRLGGYYTEAFF
TGTGCCAGCAGGTTGGGGGGATACTACACTGAAGCTTTCTTT
>TRBJ2-1|TRBD2|TRBV27|.
CASSLGTSGNNEQFF
TGTGCCAGCAGTTTAGGGACTAGCGGGAACAATGAGCAGTTCTTC
>TRBJ2-3|TRBD2|TRBV7-2|.
CASSYSPASGDTDTQYF
TGTGCCAGCAGCTACTCCCCGGCTAGCGGGGATACAGATACGCAGTATTTT
>TRBJ2-4|.|TRBV12-3/TRBV12-4|.
CASSSANKNIQYF
TGTGCCAGCAGTTCAGCTAACAAAAACATTCAGTACTTC
>TRBJ1-1|TRBD1|TRBV19|.
CASSQGAAEAFF
TGTGCCAGCTCCCAGGGGGCCGCTGAAGCTTTCTTT
>TRBJ2-5|TRBD1|TRBV7-8|.
CASSPAPGQEEGETQYF
TGTGCCAGCAGCCCTGCCCCGGGACAGGAGGAGGGAGAGACCCAGTACTTC
>TRBJ2-5|.|TRBV12-3/TRBV12-4|.
CASSFMAQETQYF
TGTGCCAGCAGTTTCATGGCCCAAGAGACCCAGTACTTC
>TRBJ2-5|TRBD2|TRBV4-1|once
CASSQEPPTGTRGAQYF
TGCGCCAGCAGCCAAGAGCCCCCTACTGGGACCCGGGGGGCCCAGTACTTC
>TRBJ2-7|TRBD1|TRBV28|.
CASSPPVPGTGEDEQYF
TGTGCCAGCAGCCCCCCGGTCCCCGGGACAGGGGAGGACGAGCAGTACTTC
>TRBJ1-3|.|TRBV7-9|.
CASSSPVPSSGNTIYF
TGTGCCAGCAGCTCCCCCGTTCCGAGCTCTGGAAACACCATATATTTT
>TRBJ1-6|TRBD1|TRBV19|.
CASGRDRDNSPLHF
TGTGCCAGTGGCCGGGACAGAGATAATTCACCCCTCCACTTT
>TRBJ1-1|.|TRBV6-5|.
CASSMEGSHTEAFF
TGTGCCAGCAGCATGGAGGGAAGCCACACTGAAGCTTTCTTT
>TRBJ2-1|.|TRBV7-7|once
CASSFYPRDEQFF
TGTGCCAGCAGCTTCTATCCGCGAGATGAGCAGTTCTTC
>TRBJ1-5|.|TRBV15|once
CATQSGKGLYQPQHF
TGTGCCACCCAGTCAGGGAAAGGGTTGTATCAGCCCCAGCATTTT